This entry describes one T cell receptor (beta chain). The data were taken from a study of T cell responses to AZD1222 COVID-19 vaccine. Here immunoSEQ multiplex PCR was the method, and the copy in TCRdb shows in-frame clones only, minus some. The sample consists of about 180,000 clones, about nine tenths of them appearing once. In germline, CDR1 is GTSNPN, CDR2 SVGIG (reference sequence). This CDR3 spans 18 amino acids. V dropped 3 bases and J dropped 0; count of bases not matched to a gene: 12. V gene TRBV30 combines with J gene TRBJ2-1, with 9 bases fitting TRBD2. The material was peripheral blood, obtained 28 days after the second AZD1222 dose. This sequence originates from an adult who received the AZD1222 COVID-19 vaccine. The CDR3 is CAWRGPLAGLSSYNEQFF. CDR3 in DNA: TGTGCCTGGAGAGGTCCGCTAGCGGGGCTAAGCTCCTACAATGAGCAGTTCTTC.